This T cell receptor (beta chain) was sequenced in a study of T cells in Graves' hyperthyroidism and ophthalmopathy. Over 18 months, lack of ophthalmopathy progression marked Graves' hyperthyroidism as stable. Subjects aged 18 to 65 presented with newly diagnosed hyperthyroidism of less than 2 months' duration. General study points: Blood held most thyroid clonotypes expanded above 0.001 frequency. The authors' 13 V-J model separated ophthalmopathy from stable hyperthyroidism.

Trimming shortened V by 6 bases and J by 2 bases, and 16 bases separated the two germline ends. Looked up from germline, CDR1 is SQVTM and CDR2 is ANQGSEA. CDR3 length: 14 amino acids. This clonotype was counted at least ten times. Its specificity is not known. There were TCR beta CDR3 regions amplified from RNA transcripts. The HTBI primer set served for first-round RT-PCR of the TCR CDR3. Each CDR3 protein is one row after TCRdb ran MiXCR on the multiplex PCR reads. This sample has about 690,000 distinct CDR3 sequences, with roughly 17% found just once. The sequencing sample was made of blood. This rearrangement joins TRBV29-1 to TRBJ2-5; D gene ambiguous. The TCR was taken from a man over 45 with Graves' hyperthyroidism. For the CDR3, the DNA is TGCAGCGTGGGCGGAGCGTTGATTCAAGAGACCCAGTACTTC. Encoded protein: CSVGGALIQETQYF.